This T cell receptor beta chain was captured in a study of CD8+CD57+ T cells in acquired aplastic anemia. Study details: Quantities of DNA derived from sorted CD4+ and CD8+ cells averaged 3.2 ug. Healthy donors yielded 9 million to 14 million CD4+ cell reads on average. Study-level points and caveats: A significant difference in CD8+ Simpson's diversity between patients and controls was not found. Patients had roughly 31 CD8+ CDR3 sequences in common with controls (the shared set).

There are 17 residues in the CDR3. V shed 0 bases and J shed 3 bases, with 18 bases lying between them. Germline V gene sequence: CDR1 WNHNN, CDR2 SYGVQD (reference sequence). TCR beta VDJ and CDR3 profiling used genomic DNA as template. TCRdb reprocessed the reads with MiXCR, giving one entry per CDR3 protein. This table holds 75,000 to 90,000 distinct CDR3 sequences, approximately 45% found once. This clonotype appeared many times. Its antigen is as yet unknown. The sample was sorted CD4+, CD8+, or CD8+CD57+ T cells (not recorded which) from PBMCs. The chain recombines TRBV10-1 with TRBJ2-7; D ambiguous. The receptor was isolated from a human donor in good health, serving as a control. The CDR3 sequence is CASSESKLAVPHYEQYF. The CDR3 DNA reads as TGCGCCAGCAGTGAGTCGAAACTGGCGGTTCCTCACTACGAGCAGTACTTC.